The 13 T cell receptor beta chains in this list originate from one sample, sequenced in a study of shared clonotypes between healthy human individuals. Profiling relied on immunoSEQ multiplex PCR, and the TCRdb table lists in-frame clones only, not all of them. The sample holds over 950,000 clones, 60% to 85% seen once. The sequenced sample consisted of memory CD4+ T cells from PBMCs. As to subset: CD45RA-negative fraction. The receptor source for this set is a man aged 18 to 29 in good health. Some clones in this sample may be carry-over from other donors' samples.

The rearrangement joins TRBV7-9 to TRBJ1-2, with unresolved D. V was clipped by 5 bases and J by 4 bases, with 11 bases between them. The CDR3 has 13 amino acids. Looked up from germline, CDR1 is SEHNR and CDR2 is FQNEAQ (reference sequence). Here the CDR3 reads CASSEPGTYGYTF. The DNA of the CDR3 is TGTGCCAGCAGCGAACCTGGAACCTATGGCTACACCTTC.

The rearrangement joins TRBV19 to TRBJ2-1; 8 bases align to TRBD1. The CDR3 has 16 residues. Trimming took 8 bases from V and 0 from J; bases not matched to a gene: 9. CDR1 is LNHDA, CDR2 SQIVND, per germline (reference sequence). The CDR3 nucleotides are TGTGCCAGTGGGAAAGGACAGGGCCGCTCCTACAATGAGCAGTTCTTC. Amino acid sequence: CASGKGQGRSYNEQFF.

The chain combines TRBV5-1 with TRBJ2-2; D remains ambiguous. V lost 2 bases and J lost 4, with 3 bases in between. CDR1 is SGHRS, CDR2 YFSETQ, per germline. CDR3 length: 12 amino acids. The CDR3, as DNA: TGCGCCAGCAGCTTCCCCACCGGGGAGCTGTTTTTT. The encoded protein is CASSFPTGELFF.

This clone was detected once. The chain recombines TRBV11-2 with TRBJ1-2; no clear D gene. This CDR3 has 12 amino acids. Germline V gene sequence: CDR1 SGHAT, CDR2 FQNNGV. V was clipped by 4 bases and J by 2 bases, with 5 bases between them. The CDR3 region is CASSSINYGYTF. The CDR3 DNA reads TGTGCCAGCAGCTCTATCAACTATGGCTACACCTTC. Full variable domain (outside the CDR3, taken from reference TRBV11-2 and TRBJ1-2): EAGVAQSPRYKIIEKRQSVAFWCNPISGHATLYWYQQILGQGPKLLIQFQNNGVVDDSQLPKDRFSAERLKGVDSTLKIQPAKLEDSAVYLCASSSINYGYTFGSGTRLTVV.

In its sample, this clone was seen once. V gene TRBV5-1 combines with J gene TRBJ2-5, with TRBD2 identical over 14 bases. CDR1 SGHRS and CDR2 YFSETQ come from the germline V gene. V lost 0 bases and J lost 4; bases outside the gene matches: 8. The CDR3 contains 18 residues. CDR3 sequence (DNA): TGCGCCAGCAGCTTGGCAGGACTAGCGGGAGGTGGAGGAGAGACCCAGTACTTC. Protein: CASSLAGLAGGGGETQYF.

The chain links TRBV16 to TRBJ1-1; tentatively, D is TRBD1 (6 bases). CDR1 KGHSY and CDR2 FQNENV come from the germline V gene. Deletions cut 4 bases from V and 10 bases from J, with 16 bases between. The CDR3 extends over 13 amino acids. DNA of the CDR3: TGTGCCAGCAGCCCCCGGGGGGCCGGTACAGCTTTCTTT. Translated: CASSPRGAGTAFF.

The CDR3, as DNA: TGCGCCAGCAGCCGCGACGGAAGCACTGAAGCTTTCTTT. Its protein is CASSRDGSTEAFF. The chain joins TRBV5-1 to TRBJ1-1; the D is unclear. Looked up from germline, CDR1 is SGHRS and CDR2 is YFSETQ. The CDR3 spans 13 residues. The germline V and J ends were trimmed by 4 bases and 4 bases, with 11 bases remaining between them.

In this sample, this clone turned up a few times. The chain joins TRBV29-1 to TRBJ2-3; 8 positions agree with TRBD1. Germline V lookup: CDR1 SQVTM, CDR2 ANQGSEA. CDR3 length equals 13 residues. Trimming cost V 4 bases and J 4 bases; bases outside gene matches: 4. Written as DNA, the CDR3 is TGCAGCGTTGGGATCAGGGGGCCAGATACGCAGTATTTT. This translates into CSVGIRGPDTQYF.

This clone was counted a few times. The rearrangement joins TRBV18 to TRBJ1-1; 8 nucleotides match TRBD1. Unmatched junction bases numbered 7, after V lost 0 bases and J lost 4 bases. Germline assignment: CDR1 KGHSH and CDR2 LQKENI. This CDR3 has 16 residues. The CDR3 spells CASSPPRSQGGTEAFF. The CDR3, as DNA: TGTGCCAGCTCACCACCGCGATCACAGGGGGGCACTGAAGCTTTCTTT. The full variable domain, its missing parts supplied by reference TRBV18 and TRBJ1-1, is NAGVMQNPRHLVRRRGQEARLRCSPMKGHSHVYWYRQLPEEGLKFMVYLQKENIIDESGMPKERFSAEFPKEGPSILRIQQVVRGDSAAYFCASSPPRSQGGTEAFFGQGTRLTVV.

The CDR3 reads CASSLGSRSATNEKLFF. The CDR3 coding sequence is TGTGCCAGCAGCTTAGGCTCCAGGAGCGCAACTAATGAAAAACTGTTTTTT. V is TRBV7-9 and J is TRBJ1-4; no reliable D call. V lost 1 base and J 0 bases, leaving 12 bases between the germline ends. This CDR3 contains 17 residues. Germline CDR1 SEHNR, CDR2 FQNEAQ (reference sequence).

Here the CDR3 DNA reads TGCGCCAGCAGCTTGGCGGCCAGTGAAAAACTGTTTTTT. Translation gives CASSLAASEKLFF. This chain connects TRBV5-1 to TRBJ1-4, with D unclear. The germline CDR1 and CDR2 sequences are SGHRS and YFSETQ. V was cut by 0 bases and J by 7 bases, with 7 bases left in between. CDR3 length: 13 amino acids.

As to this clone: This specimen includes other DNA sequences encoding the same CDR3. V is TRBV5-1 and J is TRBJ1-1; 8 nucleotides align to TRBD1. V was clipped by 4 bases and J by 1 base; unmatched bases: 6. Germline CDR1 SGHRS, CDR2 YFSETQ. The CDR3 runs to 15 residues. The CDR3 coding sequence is TGCGCCAGCAGCCCCCGGACAGGGAGGAACACTGAAGCTTTCTTT. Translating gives CASSPRTGRNTEAFF.

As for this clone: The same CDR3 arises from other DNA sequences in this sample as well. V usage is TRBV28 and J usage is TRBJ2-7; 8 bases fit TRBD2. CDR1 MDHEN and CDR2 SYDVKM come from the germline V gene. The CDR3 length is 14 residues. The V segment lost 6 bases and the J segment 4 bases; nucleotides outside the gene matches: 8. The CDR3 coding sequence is TGTGCCAGCAGCTCGAGCGGGGGACTGTACGAGCAGTACTTC. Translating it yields CASSSSGGLYEQYF.